This TCR beta chain was captured by sequencing in a study of cytomegalovirus exposure and HLA in healthy donors. It was with 60 Vbeta and 13 Jbeta primers that the PCR ran. In the source study's methods: As a later analysis found, there were 80 million or so unique TCR beta chains, of which around 9.9 million were shared. Here immunoSEQ multiplex PCR was the method, and the copy in TCRdb shows in-frame clones only, minus some. For V, J and clone size, that table is used; D and trimming come from the DNA. The sample holds approximately 79,000 clones; around three quarters are singletons and the top ten take approximately 20%. Study observations and caveats: A later analysis showed that HLA-associated TCR beta chains had undergone more clonal expansion than equally common others. A later analysis reportedly identified an Asian-associated ancestry cluster as carrying fewer N-insertions than the approximately 670-donor mean.

A remark on this clone: What it binds is unknown.

The TCR comes from a woman between 40 and 50 years old in good health and CMV-seropositive. The specimen sequenced was PBMCs.

CDR3 sequence (DNA): TGTGCCAGCAGCAACCCAAGTTCGAGGACCGGGGAGCTGTTTTTT. Protein product: CASSNPSSRTGELFF. This chain uses TRBV4-2 with TRBJ2-2; unclear D gene. Looked up from germline, CDR1 is LGHNA and CDR2 is YNFKEQ. The CDR3 loop spans 15 amino acids. Trimming took 5 bases from V and 5 from J, leaving 15 bases between them.